The rows below give T cell receptor beta chains drawn from one sample of a study of PD-1 blockade in classical Hodgkin lymphoma. Assay used: immunoSEQ multiplex PCR; TCRdb lists only in-frame clones, some missing. The profile covers around 100,000 clones, with approximately 90% appearing a single time and approximately 3% taken by the ten largest. Sequenced here: peripheral blood mononuclear cells (PBMCs), sampled before the fourth cycle of nivolumab. Source of these receptors: a human donor with classical Hodgkin lymphoma. CDR3s include the opening cysteine and the closing phenylalanine or tryptophan. Each record gives: V gene, D gene, J gene, CDR3 DNA, CDR3 protein. A D gene is named only where the DNA matches it firmly.

v_call: TRBV11-2
d_call: NA
j_call: TRBJ2-7
cdr3_nt: TGTGCCAGCAGCTTATTTCCGCAACGACCAAAACCATACGAGCAGTACTTC
cdr3_aa: CASSLFPQRPKPYEQYF

v_call: TRBV19
d_call: TRBD1
j_call: TRBJ2-5
cdr3_nt: TGTGCCAGTAGTAGCCTCCGGGACAGGGTTGCAGAGACCCAGTACTTC
cdr3_aa: CASSSLRDRVAETQYF

v_call: TRBV4-2
d_call: NA
j_call: TRBJ1-1
cdr3_nt: TGTGCCAGCAGCCCTGGGGTCAGGGGCACTGAAGCTTTCTTT
cdr3_aa: CASSPGVRGTEAFF

v_call: TRBV9
d_call: NA
j_call: TRBJ2-7
cdr3_nt: TGTGCCAGCAGCACGCCGGGGGACAGAAGCTCCTACGAGCAGTACTTC
cdr3_aa: CASSTPGDRSSYEQYF

v_call: TRBV18
d_call: NA
j_call: TRBJ2-1
cdr3_nt: TGTGCCAGCTCACCAGTCTCTCAGGGTGAGCAGTTCTTC
cdr3_aa: CASSPVSQGEQFF

v_call: TRBV14
d_call: TRBD2
j_call: TRBJ2-7
cdr3_nt: TGTGCCAATTTTAGCGGGGGCCCTTCGAGGGAGCAGTACTTC
cdr3_aa: CANFSGGPSREQYF

v_call: TRBV18
d_call: NA
j_call: TRBJ1-1
cdr3_nt: TGTGCCAGCTCACCACTTGGGGGCCTCACTGAAGCTTTCTTT
cdr3_aa: CASSPLGGLTEAFF

v_call: TRBV6-1
d_call: NA
j_call: TRBJ2-1
cdr3_nt: TGTGCCACCCCCCCCGGGCTATACAATGAGCAGTTCTTC
cdr3_aa: CATPPGLYNEQFF

v_call: TRBV5-1
d_call: NA
j_call: TRBJ2-7
cdr3_nt: TGCGCCAGCAGCTTGGTCGGGGGCTCCTACGAGCAGTACTTC
cdr3_aa: CASSLVGGSYEQYF

v_call: TRBV7-6
d_call: NA
j_call: TRBJ2-7
cdr3_nt: TGTGCCAGCAGCTTAGGAAGGGGGGTGACCTACGAGCAGTACTTC
cdr3_aa: CASSLGRGVTYEQYF

v_call: TRBV15
d_call: TRBD1
j_call: TRBJ1-1
cdr3_nt: TGTGCCACCAGCAGAAACGACAGGGGGCTTACTGAAGCTTTCTTT
cdr3_aa: CATSRNDRGLTEAFF

v_call: TRBV6-5
d_call: NA
j_call: TRBJ1-3
cdr3_nt: TGTGCCAGCAGCTCCGACAGAAACTCTGGAAACACCATATATTTT
cdr3_aa: CASSSDRNSGNTIYF

v_call: TRBV6-1
d_call: NA
j_call: TRBJ2-7
cdr3_nt: TGTGCCAGCCTGGGGGGATACGAGCAGTACTTC
cdr3_aa: CASLGGYEQYF

v_call: TRBV2
d_call: NA
j_call: TRBJ1-1
cdr3_nt: TGTGCCAGCAGTGGGGTTTCGTACATACCCGCGAAAGCTTTCTTT
cdr3_aa: CASSGVSYIPAKAFF

v_call: TRBV2
d_call: NA
j_call: TRBJ2-7
cdr3_nt: TGTGCCAGCAGTCCTAGTCTTTCCGAGCAGTACTTC
cdr3_aa: CASSPSLSEQYF

v_call: TRBV7-8
d_call: TRBD2
j_call: TRBJ2-3
cdr3_nt: TGTGCCAGCAGCCAAAACAGCGGGGGCCGCACAGATACGCAGTATTTT
cdr3_aa: CASSQNSGGRTDTQYF

v_call: TRBV29-1
d_call: TRBD2
j_call: TRBJ2-1
cdr3_nt: TGCAGCGTTGAAGATGAGCCTAGCGGGGGGGCGAATGAGCAGTTCTTC
cdr3_aa: CSVEDEPSGGANEQFF

v_call: TRBV4-1
d_call: NA
j_call: TRBJ2-7
cdr3_nt: TGCGCCAGCAGTCATACAGGGACCCAATACGAGCAGTACTTC
cdr3_aa: CASSHTGTQYEQYF

v_call: TRBV11-2
d_call: TRBD1
j_call: TRBJ2-3
cdr3_nt: TGTGCCAGCAGCTTAAGGGGGACAGGGTTTTTAAATACGCAGTATTTT
cdr3_aa: CASSLRGTGFLNTQYF

v_call: TRBV19
d_call: NA
j_call: TRBJ1-5
cdr3_nt: TGTGCCAGTAGTATAGACTATAGCAATCAGCCCCAGCATTTT
cdr3_aa: CASSIDYSNQPQHF

v_call: TRBV27
d_call: NA
j_call: TRBJ2-1
cdr3_nt: TGTGCCAGCAGTCCGACGATGATGACTGAGCAGTTCTTC
cdr3_aa: CASSPTMMTEQFF

v_call: TRBV9
d_call: NA
j_call: TRBJ2-5
cdr3_nt: TGTGCCAGCAGCGTCCAGGGGAACGGAGAGACCCAGTACTTC
cdr3_aa: CASSVQGNGETQYF

v_call: TRBV9
d_call: TRBD2
j_call: TRBJ2-3
cdr3_nt: TGTGCCAGCAGCGTAAGCGGTAGCGGGGGGCAAGCGCAGTATTTT
cdr3_aa: CASSVSGSGGQAQYF

v_call: TRBV7-3
d_call: TRBD2
j_call: TRBJ2-3
cdr3_nt: TGTGCCAGCAGCTTAACTGCTAGCGGGGTTACAGATACGCAGTATTTT
cdr3_aa: CASSLTASGVTDTQYF